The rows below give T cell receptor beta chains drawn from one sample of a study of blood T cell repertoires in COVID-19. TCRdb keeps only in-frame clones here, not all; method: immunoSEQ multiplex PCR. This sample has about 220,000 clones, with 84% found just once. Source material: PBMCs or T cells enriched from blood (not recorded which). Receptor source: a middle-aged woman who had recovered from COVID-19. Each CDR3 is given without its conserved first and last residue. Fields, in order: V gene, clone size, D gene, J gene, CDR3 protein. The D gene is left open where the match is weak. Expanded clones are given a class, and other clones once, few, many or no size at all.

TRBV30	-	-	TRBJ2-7	AWSVAGDPYEQY
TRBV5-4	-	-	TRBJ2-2	ASSLLGGVSTGELF
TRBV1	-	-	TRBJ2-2	TRALAGVIHKANTGELF
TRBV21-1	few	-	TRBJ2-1	ASSKLGLAGVPNEQF
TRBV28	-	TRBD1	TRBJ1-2	ASSLFGQGSYGYT
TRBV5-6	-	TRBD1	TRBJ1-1	ASSSPGQDNTEAF
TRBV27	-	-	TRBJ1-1	ASSLYRDTEAF
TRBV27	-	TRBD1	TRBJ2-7	ASSRQGRLYEQY
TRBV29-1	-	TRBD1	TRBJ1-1	SVVRGRGAF
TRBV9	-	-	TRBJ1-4	ASSVGGRTNEKLF
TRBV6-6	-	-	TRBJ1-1	ASTNTGEAF
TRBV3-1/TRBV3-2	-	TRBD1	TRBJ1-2	ASTGTGSYGYT
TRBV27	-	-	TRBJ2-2	ASSWGAATGELF
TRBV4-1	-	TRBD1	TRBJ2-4	ASSQGTLYRDRPLYIQY
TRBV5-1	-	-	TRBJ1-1	ASRLQGEGGAF
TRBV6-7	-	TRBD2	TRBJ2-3	ASSLRQREWNTQY
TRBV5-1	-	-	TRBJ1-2	ASSRTGSPPGT
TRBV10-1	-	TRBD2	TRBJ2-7	ASSALAGAGEQY
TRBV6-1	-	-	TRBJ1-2	ASSEMAGYGYT
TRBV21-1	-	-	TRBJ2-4	ASSRLKTGELHIQY
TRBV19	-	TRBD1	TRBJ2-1	ASKGQGFNEQF
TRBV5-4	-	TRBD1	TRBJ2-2	ASSLGRDRSFGELF
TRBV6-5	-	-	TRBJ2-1	ASSPNNEQF
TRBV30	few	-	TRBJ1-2	AWSVSGRDGYT
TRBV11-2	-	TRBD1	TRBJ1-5	ASSPGTGYYSNQPQH
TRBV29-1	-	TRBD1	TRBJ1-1	SVLTGSEAF
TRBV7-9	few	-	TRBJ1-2	ASNQSPDPYGYT
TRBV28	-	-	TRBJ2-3	ASSTVEGWGRDTQY
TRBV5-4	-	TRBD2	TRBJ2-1	ASSLKAGLAGGYNEQF
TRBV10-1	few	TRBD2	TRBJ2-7	ASSDHRGVYEQY
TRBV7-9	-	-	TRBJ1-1	ASSLSRTEAF
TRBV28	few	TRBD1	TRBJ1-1	ASSFRTGGITEAF
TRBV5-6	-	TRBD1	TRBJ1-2	ASSNFPPGGLAAYGYT
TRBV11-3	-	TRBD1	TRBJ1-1	ASSYSRGPDEMNTEAF
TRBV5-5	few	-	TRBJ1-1	ASSPRQGAIPEAF
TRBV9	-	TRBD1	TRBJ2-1	ASTTGTGGYNEQF
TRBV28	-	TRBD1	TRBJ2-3	ASSQPYLSGTGRDTQY
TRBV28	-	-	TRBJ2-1	ASWGGSNAETYNEQF
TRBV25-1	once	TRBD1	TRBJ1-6	ASSRTGGNSPLH
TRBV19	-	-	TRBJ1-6	ASNQPRSSYNSPLH
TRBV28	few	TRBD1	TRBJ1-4	ASSLLWDRDEKLF
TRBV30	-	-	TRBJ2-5	AWRAGQETQY
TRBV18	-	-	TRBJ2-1	ASSTRPKDEQF
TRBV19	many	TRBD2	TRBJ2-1	ASSPLAGGYNEQF
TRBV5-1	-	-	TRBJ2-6	ASSVSTAGANVLT